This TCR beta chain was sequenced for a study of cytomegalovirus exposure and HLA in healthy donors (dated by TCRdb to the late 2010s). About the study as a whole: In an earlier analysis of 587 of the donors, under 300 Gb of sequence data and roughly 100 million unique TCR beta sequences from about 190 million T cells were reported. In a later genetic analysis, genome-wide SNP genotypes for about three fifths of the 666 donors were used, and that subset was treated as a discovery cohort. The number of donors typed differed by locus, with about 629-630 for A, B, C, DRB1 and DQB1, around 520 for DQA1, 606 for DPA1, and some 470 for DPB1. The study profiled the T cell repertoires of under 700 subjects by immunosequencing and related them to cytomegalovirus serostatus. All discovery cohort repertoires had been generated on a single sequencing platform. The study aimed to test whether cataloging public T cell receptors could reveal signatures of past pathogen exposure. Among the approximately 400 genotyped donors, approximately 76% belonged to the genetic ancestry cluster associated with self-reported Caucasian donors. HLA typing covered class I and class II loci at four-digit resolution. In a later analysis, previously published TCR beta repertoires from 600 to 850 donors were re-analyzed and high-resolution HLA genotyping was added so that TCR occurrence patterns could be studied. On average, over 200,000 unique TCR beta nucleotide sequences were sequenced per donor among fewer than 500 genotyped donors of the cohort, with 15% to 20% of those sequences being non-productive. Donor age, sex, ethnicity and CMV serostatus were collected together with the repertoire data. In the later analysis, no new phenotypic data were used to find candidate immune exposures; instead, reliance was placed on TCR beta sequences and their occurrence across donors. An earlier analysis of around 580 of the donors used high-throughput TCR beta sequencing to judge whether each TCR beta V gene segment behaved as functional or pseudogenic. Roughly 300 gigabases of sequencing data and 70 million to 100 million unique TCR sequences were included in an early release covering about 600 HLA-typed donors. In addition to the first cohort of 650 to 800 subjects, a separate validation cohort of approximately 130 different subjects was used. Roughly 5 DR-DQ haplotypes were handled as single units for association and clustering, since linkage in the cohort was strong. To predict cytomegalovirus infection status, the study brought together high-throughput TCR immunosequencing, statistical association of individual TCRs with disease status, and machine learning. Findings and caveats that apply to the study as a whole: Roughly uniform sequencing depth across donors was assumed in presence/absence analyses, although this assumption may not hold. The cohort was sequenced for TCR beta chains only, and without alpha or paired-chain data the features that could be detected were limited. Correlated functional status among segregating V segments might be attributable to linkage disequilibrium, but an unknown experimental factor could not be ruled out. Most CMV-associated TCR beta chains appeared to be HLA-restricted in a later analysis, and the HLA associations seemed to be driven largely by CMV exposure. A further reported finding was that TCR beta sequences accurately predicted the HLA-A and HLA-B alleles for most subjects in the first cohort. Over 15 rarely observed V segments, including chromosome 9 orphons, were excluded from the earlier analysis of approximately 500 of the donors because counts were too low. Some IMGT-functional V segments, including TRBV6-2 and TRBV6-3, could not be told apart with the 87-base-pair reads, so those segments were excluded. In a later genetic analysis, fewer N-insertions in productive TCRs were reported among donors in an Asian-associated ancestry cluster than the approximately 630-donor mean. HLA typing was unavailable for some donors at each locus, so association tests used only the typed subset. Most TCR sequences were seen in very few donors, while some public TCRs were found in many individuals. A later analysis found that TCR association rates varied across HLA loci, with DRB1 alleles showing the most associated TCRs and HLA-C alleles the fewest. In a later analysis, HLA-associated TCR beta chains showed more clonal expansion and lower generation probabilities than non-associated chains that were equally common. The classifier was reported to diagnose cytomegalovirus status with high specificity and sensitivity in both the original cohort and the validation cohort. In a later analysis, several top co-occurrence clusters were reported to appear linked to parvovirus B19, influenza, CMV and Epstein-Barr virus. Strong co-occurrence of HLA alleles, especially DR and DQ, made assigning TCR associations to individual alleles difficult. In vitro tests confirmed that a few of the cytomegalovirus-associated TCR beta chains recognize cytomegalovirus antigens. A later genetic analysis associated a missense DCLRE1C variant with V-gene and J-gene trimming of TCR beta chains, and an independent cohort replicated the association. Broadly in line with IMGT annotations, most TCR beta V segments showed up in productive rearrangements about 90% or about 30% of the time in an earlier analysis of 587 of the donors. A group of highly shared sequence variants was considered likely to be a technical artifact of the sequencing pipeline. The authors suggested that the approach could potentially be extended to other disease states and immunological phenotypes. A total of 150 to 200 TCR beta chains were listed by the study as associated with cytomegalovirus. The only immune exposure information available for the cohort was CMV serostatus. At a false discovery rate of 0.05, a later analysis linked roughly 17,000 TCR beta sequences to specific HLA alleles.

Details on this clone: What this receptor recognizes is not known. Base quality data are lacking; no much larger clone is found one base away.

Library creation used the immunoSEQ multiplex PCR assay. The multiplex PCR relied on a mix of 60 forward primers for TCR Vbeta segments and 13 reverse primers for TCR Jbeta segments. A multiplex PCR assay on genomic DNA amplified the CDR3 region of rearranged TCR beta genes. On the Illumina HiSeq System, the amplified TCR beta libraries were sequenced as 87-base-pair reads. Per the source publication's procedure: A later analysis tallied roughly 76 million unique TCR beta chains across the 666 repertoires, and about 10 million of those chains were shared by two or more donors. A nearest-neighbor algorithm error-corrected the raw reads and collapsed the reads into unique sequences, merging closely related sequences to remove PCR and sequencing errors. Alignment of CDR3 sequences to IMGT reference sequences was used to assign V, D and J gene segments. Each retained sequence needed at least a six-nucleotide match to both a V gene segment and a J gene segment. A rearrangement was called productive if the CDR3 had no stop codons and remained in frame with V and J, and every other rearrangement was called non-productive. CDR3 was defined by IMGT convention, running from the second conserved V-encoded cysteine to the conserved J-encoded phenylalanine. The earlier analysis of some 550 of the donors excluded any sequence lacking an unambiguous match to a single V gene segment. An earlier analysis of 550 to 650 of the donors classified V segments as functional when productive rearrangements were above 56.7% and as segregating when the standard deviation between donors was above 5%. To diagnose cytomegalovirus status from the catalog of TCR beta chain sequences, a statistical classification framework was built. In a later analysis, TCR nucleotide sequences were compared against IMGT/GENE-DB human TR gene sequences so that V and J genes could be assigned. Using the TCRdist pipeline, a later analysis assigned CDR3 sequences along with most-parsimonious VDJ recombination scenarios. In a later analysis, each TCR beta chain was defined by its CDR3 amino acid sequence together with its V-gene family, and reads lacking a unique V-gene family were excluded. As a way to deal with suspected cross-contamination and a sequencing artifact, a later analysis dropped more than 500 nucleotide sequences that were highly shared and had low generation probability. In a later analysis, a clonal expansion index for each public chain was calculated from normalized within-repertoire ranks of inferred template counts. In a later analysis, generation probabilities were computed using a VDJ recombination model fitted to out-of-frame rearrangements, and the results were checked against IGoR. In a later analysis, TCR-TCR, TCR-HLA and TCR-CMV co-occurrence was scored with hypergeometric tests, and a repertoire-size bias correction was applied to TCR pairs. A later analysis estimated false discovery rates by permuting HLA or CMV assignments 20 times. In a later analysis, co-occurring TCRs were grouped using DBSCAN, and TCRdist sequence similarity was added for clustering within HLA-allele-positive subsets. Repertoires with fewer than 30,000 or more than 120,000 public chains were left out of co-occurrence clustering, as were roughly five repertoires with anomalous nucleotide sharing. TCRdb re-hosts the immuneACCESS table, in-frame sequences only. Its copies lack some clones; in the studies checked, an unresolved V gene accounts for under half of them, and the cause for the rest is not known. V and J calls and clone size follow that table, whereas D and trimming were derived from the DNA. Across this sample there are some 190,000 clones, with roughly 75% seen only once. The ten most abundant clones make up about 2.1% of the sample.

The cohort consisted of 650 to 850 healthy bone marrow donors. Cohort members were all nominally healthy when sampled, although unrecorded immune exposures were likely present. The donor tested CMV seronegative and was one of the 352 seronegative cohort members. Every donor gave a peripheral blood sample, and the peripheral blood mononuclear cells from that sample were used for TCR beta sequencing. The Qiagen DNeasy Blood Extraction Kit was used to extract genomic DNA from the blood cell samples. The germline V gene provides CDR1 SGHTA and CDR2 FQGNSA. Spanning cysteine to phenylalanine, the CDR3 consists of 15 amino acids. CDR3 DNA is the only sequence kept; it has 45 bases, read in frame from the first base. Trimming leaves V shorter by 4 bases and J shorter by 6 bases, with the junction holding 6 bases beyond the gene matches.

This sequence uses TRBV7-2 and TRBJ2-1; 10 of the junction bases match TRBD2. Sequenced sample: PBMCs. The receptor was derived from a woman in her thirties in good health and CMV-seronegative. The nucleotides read TGTGCCAGCAGCTGGAGCGGGGGGGCCTTCAATGAGCAGTTCTTC. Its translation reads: CASSWSGGAFNEQFF.